A selection of T cell receptor beta chains follows, all from one sample in a study of T cells in localized non-small cell lung cancer. The assay was immunoSEQ multiplex PCR, and TCRdb's table has in-frame clones only and misses some. The sample shows around 41,000 clones, roughly four fifths of them seen only once. Specimen: PBMCs, collected before any cancer treatment. All receptors come from a man between 40 and 69 years old with stage II lung adenocarcinoma. The CDR3 runs from the conserved cysteine through the conserved F or W. A D gene is named only where the DNA matches it firmly. Clone size, where shown, is once, few, many, or a class for clones that have expanded.

D gene	CDR3 length	clone size	V gene	J gene	CDR3 protein	CDR3 DNA
-	12	-	TRBV19	TRBJ1-5	CASSGVRQPQHF	TGTGCCAGTAGTGGGGTGAGGCAGCCCCAGCATTTT
-	14	-	TRBV6-5	TRBJ2-7	CASSYVGRGYEQYF	TGTGCCAGCAGTTACGTCGGGAGAGGGTACGAGCAGTACTTC
TRBD1	14	-	TRBV19	TRBJ2-5	CASSADRAQETQYF	TGTGCCAGTAGTGCGGACAGGGCCCAAGAGACCCAGTACTTC
-	13	once	TRBV19	TRBJ1-1	CASSTTRTSEAFF	TGTGCCAGTAGTACCACTAGGACCTCTGAAGCTTTCTTT
-	13	-	TRBV4-2	TRBJ1-2	CASSSGATYGYTF	TGTGCCAGCAGCTCAGGGGCGACCTATGGCTACACCTTC
TRBD1	13	-	TRBV10-3	TRBJ2-7	CAISPGTAYEQYF	TGTGCCATCAGTCCCGGGACAGCCTACGAGCAGTACTTC
-	13	-	TRBV29-1	TRBJ1-1	CSVVGVGGTEAFF	TGCAGCGTTGTGGGGGTCGGGGGCACTGAAGCTTTCTTT
-	11	-	TRBV7-8	TRBJ2-1	CASSSAYEQFF	TGTGCCAGCAGCTCCGCTTATGAGCAGTTCTTC
-	16	few	TRBV2	TRBJ1-1	CASSFDRDTQNTEAFF	TGTGCCAGCAGTTTCGACCGGGACACCCAGAACACTGAAGCTTTCTTT
TRBD1	12	-	TRBV6-6	TRBJ2-5	CASSRDSETQYF	TGTGCCAGCAGCCGGGACAGTGAGACCCAGTACTTC
-	15	-	TRBV19	TRBJ2-5	CASKPGQRTQETQYF	TGTGCCAGTAAACCGGGACAACGCACCCAAGAGACCCAGTACTTC
-	16	-	TRBV6-1	TRBJ1-6	CASSDLAFSDNSPLHF	TGTGCCAGCAGTGACCTGGCCTTTTCGGATAATTCACCCCTCCACTTT
-	15	-	TRBV28	TRBJ2-7	CASRHNREGAYEQYF	TGTGCCAGCAGGCATAACAGGGAAGGGGCCTACGAGCAGTACTTC
-	15	-	TRBV18	TRBJ1-1	CASSLTRASNTEAFF	TGTGCCAGCTCACTAACGAGGGCCTCGAACACTGAAGCTTTCTTT
-	15	-	TRBV5-1	TRBJ2-1	CATNERQRDVNEQFF	TGCGCCACTAACGAGAGGCAAAGGGACGTCAATGAGCAGTTCTTC
-	15	-	TRBV21-1	TRBJ1-1	CASTSGEGMNTEAFF	TGTGCCAGCACCTCTGGGGAGGGGATGAACACTGAAGCTTTCTTT
-	13	few	TRBV30	TRBJ2-6	CAWSTYGANVLTF	TGTGCCTGGTCTACTTACGGGGCCAACGTCCTGACTTTC
TRBD2	17	-	TRBV14	TRBJ2-1	CASSPGMRGADYNEQFF	TGTGCCAGCAGCCCGGGAATGCGGGGGGCAGATTACAATGAGCAGTTCTTC
-	14	-	TRBV7-6	TRBJ2-7	CASSPTQGSYEQYF	TGTGCCAGCAGCCCCACCCAGGGTTCCTACGAGCAGTACTTC
TRBD1	16	-	TRBV5-4	TRBJ1-4	CASSLASGTDNEKLFF	TGTGCCAGCAGCTTGGCTTCCGGGACAGATAATGAAAAACTGTTTTTT
-	13	-	TRBV6-5	TRBJ2-1	CASSRGQYNEQFF	TGTGCCAGCAGTCGTGGACAGTACAATGAGCAGTTCTTC
-	14	-	TRBV6-1	TRBJ2-3	CASRSWGEVDTQYF	TGTGCCAGCAGATCTTGGGGGGAGGTAGATACGCAGTATTTT
-	14	-	TRBV9	TRBJ2-7	CASSVGAGSYEQYF	TGTGCCAGCAGCGTAGGTGCAGGCTCCTACGAGCAGTACTTC
-	14	-	TRBV27	TRBJ2-7	CASTPLGGEREQYF	TGTGCCAGCACTCCCTTAGGGGGGGAGCGCGAGCAGTACTTC
-	15	-	TRBV19	TRBJ2-2	CASSRDITNTGELFF	TGTGCCAGTAGTAGGGACATAACGAACACCGGGGAGCTGTTTTTT
TRBD1	14	-	TRBV5-1	TRBJ2-7	CASSLGQGSYEQYF	TGCGCCAGCAGCTTGGGACAGGGCTCCTACGAGCAGTACTTC
TRBD1	13	-	TRBV5-5	TRBJ2-5	CASSLTGAETQYF	TGTGCCAGCAGCTTAACAGGGGCGGAGACCCAGTACTTC
-	14	-	TRBV5-5	TRBJ2-7	CASSLAPTTYEQYF	TGTGCCAGCAGCTTGGCCCCTACGACCTACGAGCAGTACTTC
-	15	-	TRBV15	TRBJ1-4	CATSRDLGGSEKLFF	TGTGCCACCAGCAGAGATCTCGGGGGTAGCGAAAAACTGTTTTTT
TRBD1	15	-	TRBV7-9	TRBJ1-4	CASSLGAGGEEKLFF	TGTGCCAGCAGCTTAGGGGCAGGGGGAGAGGAAAAACTGTTTTTT
-	8	-	TRBV6-1	TRBJ1-2	CASEGYTF	TGTGCCAGTGAGGGCTACACCTTC
-	14	-	TRBV11-2	TRBJ2-7	CASSLDPGESEQYF	TGTGCCAGCAGCTTAGATCCCGGGGAATCCGAGCAGTACTTC
TRBD2	18	-	TRBV4-1	TRBJ2-3	CASSQAASGVTSTDTQYF	TGCGCCAGCAGCCAAGCGGCTAGCGGGGTAACTAGCACAGATACGCAGTATTTT
-	15	-	TRBV7-2	TRBJ1-2	CASSLALGASYGYTF	TGTGCCAGCAGCTTGGCCCTGGGGGCGAGCTATGGCTACACCTTC
TRBD2	16	-	TRBV6-5	TRBJ2-1	CASSYFSGGDYNEQFF	TGTGCCAGCAGTTACTTTAGCGGGGGGGATTACAATGAGCAGTTCTTC
-	12	once	TRBV10-3	TRBJ2-7	CASAGSTYEQYF	TGTGCCAGCGCAGGTTCGACCTACGAGCAGTACTTC
TRBD1	15	-	TRBV5-1	TRBJ2-3	CASSLGTGGKDTQYF	TGCGCCAGCAGCTTAGGGACAGGAGGAAAAGATACGCAGTATTTT
TRBD2	14	-	TRBV7-8	TRBJ2-7	CASSGFSGHYEQYF	TGTGCCAGCAGCGGTTTTAGCGGGCACTACGAGCAGTACTTC
-	12	few	TRBV19	TRBJ2-1	CASSNINNEQFF	TGTGCCAGTAGCAACATCAACAATGAGCAGTTCTTC
-	18	-	TRBV10-1	TRBJ1-6	CASSELEVKSSYNSPLHF	TGCGCCAGCAGTGAGTTAGAAGTTAAGAGCTCCTATAATTCACCCCTCCACTTT
TRBD1	14	-	TRBV19	TRBJ2-3	CASSKGQGTDTQYF	TGTGCCAGTAGTAAGGGACAGGGCACAGATACGCAGTATTTT
-	15	-	TRBV10-2	TRBJ1-4	CASNNRGPTNEKLFF	TGCGCCAGCAACAACCGGGGCCCCACTAATGAAAAACTGTTTTTT
TRBD2	15	-	TRBV6-1	TRBJ2-1	CASSAPGLAGGETFF	TGTGCCAGCAGTGCCCCGGGACTAGCGGGAGGAGAAACGTTCTTC
TRBD2	15	-	TRBV6-1	TRBJ2-3	CASSHSGGAPDTQYF	TGTGCCAGCAGCCATAGCGGGGGGGCCCCAGATACGCAGTATTTT
TRBD1	14	-	TRBV4-2	TRBJ1-1	CASGLGQRGTEAFF	TGTGCCAGCGGCCTGGGACAGAGGGGCACTGAAGCTTTCTTT
-	13	-	TRBV7-9	TRBJ1-1	CASSLQENTEAFF	TGTGCCAGCAGCCTCCAGGAAAACACTGAAGCTTTCTTT
TRBD1	15	-	TRBV6-1	TRBJ2-7	CASRPATGFSNEQYF	TGTGCCAGCAGACCCGCGACAGGGTTTTCCAACGAGCAGTACTTC
TRBD1	17	-	TRBV7-9	TRBJ1-5	CASSSYGGGQGVQPQHF	TGTGCCAGCAGCTCATACGGTGGGGGACAGGGGGTACAGCCCCAGCATTTT
TRBD1	15	-	TRBV7-3	TRBJ2-1	CASSNPQGRRNEQFF	TGTGCCAGCAGCAACCCACAGGGGCGCAGGAATGAGCAGTTCTTC
TRBD2	16	-	TRBV4-2	TRBJ2-3	CASSQTAGGPIETQYF	TGTGCCAGCAGCCAAACAGCGGGGGGGCCGATTGAGACGCAGTATTTT
TRBD1	13	-	TRBV5-5	TRBJ1-1	CASSSRDRGQAFF	TGTGCCAGCAGCTCCAGGGACAGGGGGCAAGCTTTCTTT
-	14	-	TRBV6-6	TRBJ1-5	CASSTTPANQPQHF	TGTGCCAGCAGTACCACCCCGGCAAATCAGCCCCAGCATTTT
TRBD2	15	-	TRBV7-2	TRBJ2-7	CASSSLAARGREQYF	TGTGCCAGCAGCTCACTAGCGGCCCGAGGGAGGGAGCAGTACTTC
TRBD2	15	-	TRBV19	TRBJ2-3	CASSIKRGGTDTQYF	TGTGCCAGTAGTATAAAGCGGGGGGGCACAGATACGCAGTATTTT
TRBD1	17	-	TRBV6-1	TRBJ2-3	CASSVIRGQLITDTQYF	TGTGCCAGCAGTGTCATACGGGGACAGCTAATCACAGATACGCAGTATTTT